This T cell receptor (beta chain) was recorded in a study of CD8+ T cells in alopecia areata. Treatment meaning: oral pan-JAK inhibitor, 5-10 mg twice daily. The V gene's germline CDR1 is LGHNA and CDR2 YSLEER. V lost 0 bases to trimming and J lost 9 bases; unmatched junction nucleotides: 11. CDR3 length equals 17 residues. Reverse transcription of extracted RNA yielded cDNA, which provided the sequencing template. Libraries were prepared by immunoSEQ multiplex PCR; TCRdb keeps only in-frame clonotypes and omits some of them. The data contain about 120,000 clones, 45% to 65% of them singletons. There are a few counts of this clone.

This TCR derives from a human donor with alopecia areata. The chain joins TRBV4-3 to TRBJ1-6, with 7 bases aligning to TRBD1. This specimen was CD4+ T cells sorted from blood, taken at week 24, from a patient treated with tofacitinib. The CDR3 DNA sequence: TGCGCCAGCAGCCAAGATCTAGGAGGGGGCGCTTCTTCACCCCTCCACTTT. Protein sequence: CASSQDLGGGASSPLHF.